This T cell receptor beta chain appears in the sequencing data of a study of monozygotic twins with inflammatory bowel disease (dated by TCRdb to the late 2010s). Describing the broader study: In total, about 28 monozygotic twin pairs made up the full study: 19 Danish pairs, all IBD-discordant, plus nine German pairs, of which four were IBD-concordant and five were IBD-discordant. Within discordant pairs, disease-associated traits were sought mainly by comparing IBD patients with their genetically identical healthy co-twins. Each individual had, on average, about 151 000 unique TCRalpha sequences and 181 000 unique TCRbeta sequences available for analysis.

On this clonotype: Its antigen is unknown.

A roughly 2.5 ml peripheral blood sample was drawn into PAXgene tubes per donor and stored at -80°C. Total RNA was isolated from whole blood with the PAXgene blood miRNA kit on an automated QIAcube, without T cell sorting. Peripheral blood from monozygotic twin pairs concordant or discordant for inflammatory bowel disease was subjected to deep TCRalpha and TCRbeta repertoire profiling with unique molecular barcoding. Smoking habits were recorded for all twin pairs, with individuals classified as current, former or never smokers. Study-wide conclusions, independent of this receptor: No single strong signal or clonotype linked to IBD turned up in the results, so the idea that one exists was not supported. IBD patients shared fewer clonotypes with other individuals than healthy twins did, most markedly in patients showing signs of disease activity. The analysis was unable to tell different T cell subtypes apart. Background noise and inter-individual variability may have been introduced into the repertoires by the differing immunosuppressive treatments among patients. TCRbeta repertoire diversity, by inverse Simpson index, was decreased in IBD patients compared with their healthy co-twins. Repertoire similarity did not differ between concordant and discordant twins, possibly due to limited statistical power.

CDR1 and CDR2, looked up from the germline V gene, are SGHAT and FQNNGV. Including cysteine and phenylalanine, the CDR3 has 16 amino acids. The nucleotide record is missing. Library creation used 5' RACE. For each TCR library, 3,000 to 3,500 ng of total RNA was used. For each sample, cDNA was synthesized in eight separate reactions using SMARTScribe reverse transcriptase. During cDNA synthesis, template switching was used to introduce unique molecular identifiers that contained a 6-nucleotide sample barcode. Two nested PCRs of approximately 16 and 10 cycles amplified the TCRalpha and TCRbeta cDNA, and bead purification followed each PCR. Before amplification, the cDNA was both treated with uracil DNA-glycosylase and purified with the QIAquick PCR purification kit. The second PCR added Illumina TruSeq-compatible adapters along with sample-specific barcodes. Library quality and concentration were assessed using TapeStation and Qubit, and 5 to 6 ng of each library was pooled. Pooled libraries were sequenced on an Illumina HiSeq2500 single-index Rapid Run with 2 x 100 bp reads and custom sequencing primers. In the authors' own workflow: MiGEC version 1.2.6 was used for UMI-based consensus assembly to correct PCR and sequencing errors. MiXCR version 2.1.1 was used to carry out V(D)J alignment, clonotype assembly and CDR3 extraction. To normalise gene usage, clonotype sharing and MAIT/NKT TCR abundance, the top 1000, 10 000 and 20 000 clonotypes in each sample were analysed. Diversity was computed as the inverse Simpson index with the vegan R package after downsampling to 27 000 UMIs. Paired Mann-Whitney U tests were applied to discordant twin pairs, and Benjamini-Hochberg correction was used for multiple testing. TCRdb reprocessed the reads and provides one entry for every CDR3 protein sequence; no DNA is given. None of the V and J calls come from the authors' own analysis; TCRdb made them. The sample's clone listing holds about 210,000 distinct CDR3 sequences. Of the sample, roughly 1.7% is held by the ten largest clones.

The chain is made from TRBV11-2 and TRBJ2-1; TCRdb lists TRBD1, though no DNA is available to test this call. The sequence was obtained from a human donor with ulcerative colitis or Crohn's disease, or a healthy co-twin of an affected twin (not recorded which). The specimen was blood. The CDR3 region has the sequence CASSTDGQIGANEQFF. Here the CDR3 is joined to the reference TRBV11-2 and TRBJ2-1 genes, and the full variable domain is: EAGVAQSPRYKIIEKRQSVAFWCNPISGHATLYWYQQILGQGPKLLIQFQNNGVVDDSQLPKDRFSAERLKGVDSTLKIQPAKLEDSAVYLCASSTDGQIGANEQFFGPGTRLTVL.